This is a list of T cell receptor beta chains from one sample in a study of patients and donors after allogeneic stem cell transplantation. Each CDR3 protein gets one entry after TCRdb re-called the RT-PCR reads with MiXCR. The sample includes more than 850,000 distinct CDR3 sequences, about a sixth of them seen just once. The sample was blood, either unsorted or a sorted T cell fraction (not recorded which). The receptors come from a human donor who was either an allogeneic HSCT recipient or a stem cell or donor lymphocyte infusion donor (not recorded which). It is not recorded whose cells these are; they may come from a transplant donor. Both conserved end residues are part of each CDR3. D genes are given only for firm matches. Only part of the rows carry a size: once, few, many, or a class if the clone is expanded.

j_call v_call d_call clone_size cdr3_aa cdr3_nt
TRBJ2-3 TRBV7-8 NA few CASSLEGQRLGGDTQYF TGTGCCAGCAGCTTAGAGGGCCAGCGGCTAGGGGGAGATACGCAGTATTTT
TRBJ2-1 TRBV24-1 TRBD2 NA CATSDAASGRYNEQFF TGTGCCACCAGTGATGCCGCTAGCGGACGCTACAATGAGCAGTTCTTC
TRBJ1-5 TRBV7-9 TRBD1 NA CASSFQTGANQPQHF TGTGCCAGCAGCTTCCAGACAGGGGCGAATCAGCCCCAGCATTTT
TRBJ2-3 TRBV12-3/TRBV12-4 TRBD1 NA CASSINRGSTDTQYF TGTGCCAGCAGCATAAACAGGGGTAGTACAGATACGCAGTATTTT
TRBJ2-7 TRBV21-1 NA NA CAAPGTAFLPYEQYF TGTGCCGCACCGGGGACAGCTTTCCTCCCCTACGAGCAGTACTTC
TRBJ2-1 TRBV30 NA NA CAWSSSYNEQFF TGTGCCTGGAGTTCCTCCTACAATGAGCAGTTCTTC
TRBJ1-1 TRBV29-1 NA few CSVEIYAGGHTEAFF TGCAGCGTTGAGATCTACGCCGGGGGGCACACTGAAGCTTTCTTT
TRBJ1-1 TRBV4-2 NA few CASSRIWTSTEAFF TGTGCCAGCAGCCGAATCTGGACAAGCACTGAAGCTTTCTTT
TRBJ2-7 TRBV5-1 NA few CASGFNGQLLTEQYF TGCGCCAGCGGCTTCAATGGACAGCTACTAACCGAGCAGTACTTC
TRBJ2-3 TRBV20-1 NA NA CSAAGEARGTDTQYF TGCAGTGCAGCAGGCGAGGCCCGGGGCACAGATACGCAGTATTTT